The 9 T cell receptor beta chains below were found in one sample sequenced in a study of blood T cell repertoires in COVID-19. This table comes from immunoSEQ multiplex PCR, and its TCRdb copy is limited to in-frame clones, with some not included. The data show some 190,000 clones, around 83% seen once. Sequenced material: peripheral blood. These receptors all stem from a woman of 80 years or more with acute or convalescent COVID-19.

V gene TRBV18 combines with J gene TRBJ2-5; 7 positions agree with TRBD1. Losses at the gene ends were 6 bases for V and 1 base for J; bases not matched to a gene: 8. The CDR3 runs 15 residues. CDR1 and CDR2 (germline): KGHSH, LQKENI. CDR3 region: CASSRETGAQETQYF. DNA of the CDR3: TGTGCCAGCTCCCGGGAAACAGGGGCCCAAGAGACCCAGTACTTC.

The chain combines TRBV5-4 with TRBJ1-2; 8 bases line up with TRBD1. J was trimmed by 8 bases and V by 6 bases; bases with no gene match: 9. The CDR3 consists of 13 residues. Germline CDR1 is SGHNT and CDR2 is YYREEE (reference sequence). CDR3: CASTRDRGGGYTF. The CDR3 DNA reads TGTGCCAGCACCAGAGACAGGGGTGGGGGCTACACCTTC. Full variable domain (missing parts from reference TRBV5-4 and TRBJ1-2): ETGVTQSPTHLIKTRGQQVTLRCSSQSGHNTVSWYQQALGQGPQFIFQYYREEENGRGNFPPRFSGLQFPNYSSELNVNALELDDSALYLCASTRDRGGGYTFGSGTRLTVV.

The CDR3 spells CASSLVSVGGSGYTF. Written as DNA, the CDR3 is TGTGCCAGCAGCTTAGTGTCGGTGGGGGGGAGTGGCTACACCTTC. This chain joins TRBV7-2 and TRBJ1-2; perhaps TRBD1 as D (5 bases). V was shortened by 1 base and J by 7 bases, with 16 bases between the two germline ends. The CDR3 spans 15 residues. The germline V gene encodes CDR1 SGHTA and CDR2 FQGNSA.

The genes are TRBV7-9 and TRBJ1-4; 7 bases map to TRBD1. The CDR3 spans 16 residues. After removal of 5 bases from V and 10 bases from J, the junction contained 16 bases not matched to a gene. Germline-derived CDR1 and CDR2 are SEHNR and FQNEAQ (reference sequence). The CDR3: CASSPWGTGQHAKLFF. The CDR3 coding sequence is TGTGCCAGCAGCCCCTGGGGGACGGGACAGCATGCAAAACTGTTTTTT.

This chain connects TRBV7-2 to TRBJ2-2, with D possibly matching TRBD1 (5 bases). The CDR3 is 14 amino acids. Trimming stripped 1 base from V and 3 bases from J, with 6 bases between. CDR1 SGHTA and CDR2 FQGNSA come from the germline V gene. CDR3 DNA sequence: TGTGCCAGCAGCTTAGGCAGGGACACCGGGGAGCTGTTTTTT. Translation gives CASSLGRDTGELFF.

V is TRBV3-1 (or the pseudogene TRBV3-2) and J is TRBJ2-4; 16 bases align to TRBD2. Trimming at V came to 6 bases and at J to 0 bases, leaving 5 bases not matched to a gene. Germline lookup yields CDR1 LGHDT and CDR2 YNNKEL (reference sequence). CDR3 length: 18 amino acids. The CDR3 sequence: CASSAGTSGRVAKNIQYF. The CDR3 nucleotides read TGTGCCAGCAGTGCCGGGACTAGCGGGAGGGTAGCCAAAAACATTCAGTACTTC.

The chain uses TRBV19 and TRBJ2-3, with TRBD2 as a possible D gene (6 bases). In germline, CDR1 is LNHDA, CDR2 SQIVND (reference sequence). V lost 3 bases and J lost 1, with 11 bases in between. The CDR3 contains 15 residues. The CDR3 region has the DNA TGTGCCAGTAGTATCCAGGGACTCCGCACAGATACGCAGTATTTT. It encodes CASSIQGLRTDTQYF.

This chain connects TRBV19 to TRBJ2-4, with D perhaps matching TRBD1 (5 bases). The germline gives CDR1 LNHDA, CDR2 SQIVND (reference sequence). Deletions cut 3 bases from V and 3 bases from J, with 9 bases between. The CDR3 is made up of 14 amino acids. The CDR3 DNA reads TGTGCCAGTAGTATTAGTAGGGGCAAAAACATTCAGTACTTC. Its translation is CASSISRGKNIQYF.

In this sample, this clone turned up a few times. DNA of the CDR3: TGTGCCAGCAGCGGTGGACAGGGGGCGAAGGAGGGTGAAAAACTGTTTTTT. It yields the protein CASSGGQGAKEGEKLFF. V and J are TRBV9 and TRBJ1-4, with 11 positions matching TRBD1. The length of the CDR3 is 17 residues. Germline V CDR1 and CDR2: SGDLS, YYNGEE. The V segment lost 3 bases and the J segment 7 bases; nucleotides outside the gene matches: 11.